The 5 T cell receptor beta chains below come from one sample, sequenced in a study of siplizumab effects on memory and regulatory T cells. Antigen specificity for these receptors is unknown. Clones were read by immunoSEQ multiplex PCR, and TCRdb kept only the in-frame ones, dropping some. The sample has approximately 5,000 clones, roughly 53% seen once. The cells of the mixed lymphocyte reaction underwent a roughly 6-day coculture at 37°C. The sample taken for sequencing was CFSE-low (dividing) CD8+ T cells sorted from an allogeneic mixed lymphocyte reaction. The receptors originated from a human donor in good health; the cells came from an allogeneic mixed lymphocyte reaction. Some clones in this sample may be carry-over from other donors' samples.

A few counts support this clone. The V call is TRBV28, the J call TRBJ1-6; 8 bases are shared with TRBD1. J lost 15 bases, V lost 6 bases, and 10 bases had no gene match. CDR3 length: 13 amino acids. The V gene's germline CDR1 is MDHEN and CDR2 SYDVKM. CDR3 protein: CASREQGDPLLHF. For the CDR3, the DNA is TGTGCCAGCAGGGAACAGGGGGACCCACTCCTCCACTTT.

CDR3 residues: CASSEGLAGRETQYF. The CDR3 nucleotides read TGCGCCAGCAGTGAGGGACTAGCGGGGCGAGAGACCCAGTACTTC. The chain carries TRBV10-1 and TRBJ2-5; 12 nucleotides line up with TRBD2. The CDR3 length is 15 residues. Germline V gives CDR1 WNHNN, CDR2 SYGVQD (reference sequence). J was trimmed by 4 bases and V by 2 bases; bases with no gene match: 2.

This chain joins TRBV19 and TRBJ2-2; 9 bases line up with TRBD2. The V and J ends lost 9 bases and 5 bases, in that order; junction bases with no gene match: 7. The germline V gene encodes CDR1 LNHDA and CDR2 SQIVND (reference sequence). This CDR3 spans 14 amino acids. The CDR3 coding sequence is TGTGCCAGCAAACTAGCGGGCACGACCGGGGAGCTGTTTTTT. Translated: CASKLAGTTGELFF.

This sequence joins TRBV11-2 and TRBJ2-3, with TRBD2 matching 8 bases. Per germline, CDR1 SGHAT and CDR2 FQNNGV. This CDR3 comprises 17 residues. Trimming removed 5 bases from V and 11 bases from J; junction bases left unmatched: 21. The CDR3 is CASSPRFTGGSTGQQYF. For the CDR3, the DNA is TGTGCCAGCAGCCCCCGATTCACGGGGGGGAGCACAGGGCAGCAGTATTTT.

In its sample, this clone is medium-sized. The chain uses TRBV27 and TRBJ2-7, with D perhaps given as TRBD1 or TRBD2 (5 bases each). The CDR3 is 13 amino acids. Germline V CDR1 and CDR2: MNHEY, SMNVEV (reference sequence). The V and J ends lost 6 bases and 3 bases respectively, with 12 bases between them. CDR3 DNA sequence: TGTGCCAGCAGCACCTTTGGGGGCTACGAGCAGTACTTC. Residues: CASSTFGGYEQYF.